Following are 14 T cell receptor beta chains from one sample sequenced in a study of immune characterization of retroperitoneal liposarcoma. TCRdb ran MiXCR on the PCR reads and lists one entry per CDR3 protein. In the table there are some 3,000 distinct CDR3 sequences, 40% to 50% of which are singletons. Sequencing used tumor tissue. The receptors here all came from a male donor with retroperitoneal liposarcoma.

This clonotype was observed once. CDR3 DNA: TGTGCCAGCACCGTATCCGGCGGGAGTCCAAACATTCAGTACTTC. Translating gives CASTVSGGSPNIQYF. The chain combines TRBV7-2 with TRBJ2-4; 7 bases match TRBD2. The CDR3 extends over 15 amino acids. CDR1 and CDR2 (germline): SGHTA, FQGNSA. V dropped 7 bases and J dropped 6; count of bases not matched to a gene: 12.

V and J are TRBV6-1 and TRBJ2-3; a possible D gene is TRBD2 (6 bases). The J call is doubtful: the DNA matches TRBJ2-1 better. Germline values: CDR1 MNHNS, CDR2 SASEGT. The CDR3 runs 13 residues. CDR3 amino acids: CASTGVTQETQFF. The CDR3 coding sequence is TGTGCCTCCACGGGGGTAACCCAAGAGACCCAGTTCTTC.

The chain carries TRBV6-1 and TRBJ2-1; 12 nucleotides match TRBD2. The ends lost 2 bases at V and 4 bases at J; junction bases unmatched: 0. This CDR3 comprises 15 residues. In germline, CDR1 is MNHNS, CDR2 SASEGT. The CDR3 loop reads CASSELAGGYNEQFF. CDR3 in DNA: TGTGCCAGCAGTGAACTAGCGGGAGGGTACAATGAGCAGTTCTTC.

The J gene is TRBJ2-1, the V gene TRBV27; D gene ambiguous. The V gene lost 0 bases and the J gene lost 1 base, with 10 bases spanning the gap. Germline lookup yields CDR1 MNHEY and CDR2 SMNVEV (reference sequence). The CDR3 contains 16 residues. Here the CDR3 DNA reads TGTGCCAGCAGTTTATCATTGGGTGATTCCTACAATGAGCAGTTCTTC. This encodes CASSLSLGDSYNEQFF.

Relative to its sample, this clonotype is hyperexpanded. The chain couples TRBV6-1 to TRBJ2-1; the match to TRBD2 covers 11 bases. The germline CDR1 and CDR2 sequences are MNHNS and SASEGT. CDR3 length equals 14 residues. Trimming removed 2 bases from V and 9 bases from J; junction bases left unmatched: 3. CDR3 sequence reads: CASSELAGGSEQFF. The CDR3 nucleotides are TGTGCCAGCAGTGAACTAGCGGGAGGTTCTGAGCAGTTCTTC.

This clonotype was found a few times. V gene TRBV4-1 combines with J gene TRBJ2-5; either TRBD1 or TRBD2 may supply D (5 bases each). The J call is doubtful: the DNA matches TRBJ2-1 better. Germline lookup yields CDR1 MGHRA and CDR2 YSYEKL. The CDR3 consists of 15 residues. The CDR3 DNA reads as TGCGCCAGCAGCCAGGGGTGGGACCCCCAAGAGACCCAGTTCTTC. It translates to CASSQGWDPQETQFF.

J is TRBJ1-5 and V is TRBV27; 8 bases are a match to TRBD1. Trimming at V came to 6 bases and at J to 4 bases, leaving 5 bases not matched to a gene. CDR3 length: 14 amino acids. Germline V gene lookup returns CDR1 MNHEY and CDR2 SMNVEV (reference sequence). The CDR3 nucleotides read TGTGCCAGCAGGATGACAGGGGAGAATCAGCCCCAGCATTTT. Its translation is CASRMTGENQPQHF.

The V gene is TRBV6-1, the J gene TRBJ2-2, with 10 bases matching TRBD2. The germline V gene encodes CDR1 MNHNS and CDR2 SASEGT. This CDR3 region has 14 residues. V lost 11 bases and J lost 5; bases outside the gene matches: 8. CDR3 in DNA: TGTGCCGCCGCCCGGACTAGCGGAACCGGGGAGCTGTTTTTT. Protein: CAAARTSGTGELFF.

This clonotype was recorded a few times. The chain uses TRBV7-6 and TRBJ2-5; the D gene is possibly TRBD1 (6 bases). The CDR3 sequence is 16 residues long. CDR1 is SGHVS, CDR2 FNYEAQ, per germline. Trimming took off 3 bases at V and 1 base at J, with 15 bases between the two ends. CDR3 region: CASSLGLGAGQETQYF. Written as DNA, the CDR3 is TGTGCCAGCAGCTTGGGGTTGGGGGCGGGCCAAGAGACCCAGTACTTC.

This clonotype is labeled medium-sized. The V and J genes are TRBV7-7 and TRBJ2-1; D ambiguous. The germline gives CDR1 SSHAT, CDR2 FNYEAQ (reference sequence). The CDR3 has 16 amino acids. Trimming cost V 1 base and J 2 bases, with 12 bases left between them. The CDR3 DNA reads TGTGCCAGCAGCTTAGAGTTAGCTTCAGCCTACAATGAGCAGTTCTTC. It is translated as CASSLELASAYNEQFF.

This clonotype was detected only a few times. The V gene is TRBV6-1, the J gene TRBJ2-4; D is possibly TRBD2 (5 bases). The V gene's germline CDR1 is MNHNS and CDR2 SASEGT. The CDR3 is made up of 13 amino acids. V was shortened by 7 bases and J by 8 bases, with 15 bases between the two germline ends. This chain's CDR3 is CASTMFLRDIQYF. As DNA, the CDR3 is TGTGCCAGCACCATGTTTCTGAGGGACATTCAGTACTTC.

Relative to its sample, this clonotype is large. Relative to the germline gene, one junction end is altered; a read error may explain this. The genes are TRBV7-2 and TRBJ2-3; 10 bases match TRBD2. Germline CDR1 is SGHTA and CDR2 is FQGNSA. The CDR3 is made up of 14 amino acids. CDR3 coding DNA: TGTGCCAGCAGCCTAGCGGGGGACACAGATACGCAGTATTTT. The encoded protein is CASSLAGDTDTQYF.

The rearrangement joins TRBV6-1 to TRBJ2-6; D could derive from TRBD1 or TRBD2 (6 bases each). The CDR3 spans 14 residues. CDR1 MNHNS and CDR2 SASEGT come from the germline V gene. Trimming took off 7 bases at V and 4 bases at J, with 11 bases between the two ends. CDR3 bases: TGTGCCAGCACAGGGGCGGGGGGGGCCAACGTCCTGACTTTC. Its protein is CASTGAGGANVLTF.

The chain combines TRBV27 with TRBJ2-5, with 14 bases aligning to TRBD2. The DNA end favors TRBJ2-7, so the J call may be wrong. The CDR3 consists of 17 residues. From germline, CDR1 is MNHEY and CDR2 SMNVEV (reference sequence). The CDR3 DNA reads as TGTGCCAGCAGTCCCCGAGGGACTAGCGGGGGAACCTACGAGCAGTACTTC. Encoded protein: CASSPRGTSGGTYEQYF.